This T cell receptor beta chain is from a study of T cell repertoires in cytomegalovirus infection. In the study overall: Matching HLA type and CMV infection were both indicated by public TCR beta signatures.

Overall study findings and caveats: CMV-specific HLA-C-restricted TCR beta clonotypes dominated the ex vivo response. There were carriers of CMV plus the relevant HLA, and cumulative public TCR beta family frequency identified them.

In regard to this clonotype: Its antigen remains unidentified.

Per germline, CDR1 SGDLS and CDR2 YYNGEE. CDR3 length: 17 residues. Trimming took off 6 bases at V and 9 bases at J, with 28 bases between the two ends. TCRdb reanalysed the reads using MiXCR and keeps one entry per CDR3 protein. The table lists about 180,000 distinct CDR3 sequences, 17% of them singletons, with around 25% in the top ten. The chain links TRBV9 to TRBJ2-1; no definite D call. This TCR was sampled from a human donor in good health (CMV status not recorded). Some clones in this sample may be carry-over from other donors' samples. The sequencing input was CD8+ T cells from PBMCs. CDR3 in amino acids: CASISPQQGLLWGEQFF. As DNA, the CDR3 is TGTGCCAGCATCTCCCCCCAACAAGGGCTCCTGTGGGGTGAGCAGTTCTTC.